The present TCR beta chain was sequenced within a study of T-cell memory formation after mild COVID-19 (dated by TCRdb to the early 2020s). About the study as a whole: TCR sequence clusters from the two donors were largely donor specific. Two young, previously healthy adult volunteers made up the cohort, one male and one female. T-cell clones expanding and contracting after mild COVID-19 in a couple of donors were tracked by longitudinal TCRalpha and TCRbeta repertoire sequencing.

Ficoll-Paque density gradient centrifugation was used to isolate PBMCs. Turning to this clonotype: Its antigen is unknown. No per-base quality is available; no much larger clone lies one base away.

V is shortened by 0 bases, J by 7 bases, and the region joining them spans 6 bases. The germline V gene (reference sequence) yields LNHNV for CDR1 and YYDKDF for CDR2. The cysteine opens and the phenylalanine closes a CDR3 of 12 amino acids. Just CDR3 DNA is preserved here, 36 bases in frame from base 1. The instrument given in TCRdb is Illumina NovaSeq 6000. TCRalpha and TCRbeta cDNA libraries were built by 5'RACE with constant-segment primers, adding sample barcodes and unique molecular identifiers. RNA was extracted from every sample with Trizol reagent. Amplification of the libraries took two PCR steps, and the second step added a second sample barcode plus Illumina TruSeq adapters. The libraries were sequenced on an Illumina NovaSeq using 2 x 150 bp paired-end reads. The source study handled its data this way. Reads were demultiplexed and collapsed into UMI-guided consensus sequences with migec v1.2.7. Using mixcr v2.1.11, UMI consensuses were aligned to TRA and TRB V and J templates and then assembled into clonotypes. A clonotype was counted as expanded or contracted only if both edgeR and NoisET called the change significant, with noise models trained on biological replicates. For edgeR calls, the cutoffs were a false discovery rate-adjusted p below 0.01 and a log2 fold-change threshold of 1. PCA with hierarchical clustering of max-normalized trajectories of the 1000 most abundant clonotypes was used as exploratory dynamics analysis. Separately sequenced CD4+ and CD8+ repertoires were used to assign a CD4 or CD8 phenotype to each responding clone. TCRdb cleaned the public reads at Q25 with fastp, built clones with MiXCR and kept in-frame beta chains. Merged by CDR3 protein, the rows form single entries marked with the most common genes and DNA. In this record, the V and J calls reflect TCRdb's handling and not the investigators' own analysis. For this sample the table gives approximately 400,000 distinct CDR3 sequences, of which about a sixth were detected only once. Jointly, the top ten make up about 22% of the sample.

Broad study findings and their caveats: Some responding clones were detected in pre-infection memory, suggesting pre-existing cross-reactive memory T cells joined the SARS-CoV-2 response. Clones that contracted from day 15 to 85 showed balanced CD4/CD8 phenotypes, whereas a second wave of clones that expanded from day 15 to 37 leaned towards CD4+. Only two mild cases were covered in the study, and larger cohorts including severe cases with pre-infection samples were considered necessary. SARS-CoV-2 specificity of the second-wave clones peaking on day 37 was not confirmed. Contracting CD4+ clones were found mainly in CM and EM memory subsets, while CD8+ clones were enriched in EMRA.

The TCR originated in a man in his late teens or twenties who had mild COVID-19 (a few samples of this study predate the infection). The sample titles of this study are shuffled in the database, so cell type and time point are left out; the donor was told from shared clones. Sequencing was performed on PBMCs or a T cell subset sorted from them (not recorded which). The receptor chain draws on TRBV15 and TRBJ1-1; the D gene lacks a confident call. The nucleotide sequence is TGTGCCACCAGCAGAGATGGCGGTGAAGCTTTCTTT. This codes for CATSRDGGEAFF.